The TCR beta chain described here comes from a study of Tregs in tolerant kidney transplant recipients. Assay used: immunoSEQ multiplex PCR; TCRdb lists only in-frame clones, some missing. The sample has roughly 250,000 clones; about 86% are singletons. Study-level findings and limits: No direct test of biological reproducibility was done here. Findings come from small patient numbers and require larger validation.

In regard to this clone: Its antigen is undetermined.

The receptor's source is a human donor in good health. The sequenced material came from CD4+ T cells from blood.

For the CDR3, the DNA is TGTGCCAGCAGTTATCGGGACTTAAGGCCCCAGGAGACCCAGTACTTC. This encodes CASSYRDLRPQETQYF. This sequence joins TRBV6-5 and TRBJ2-5; TRBD2 might be the D (6 bases). Germline CDR1 is MNHEY and CDR2 is SVGAGI. The CDR3 sequence is 16 residues long. V dropped 3 bases and J dropped 5 bases, with 19 bases sitting between them.